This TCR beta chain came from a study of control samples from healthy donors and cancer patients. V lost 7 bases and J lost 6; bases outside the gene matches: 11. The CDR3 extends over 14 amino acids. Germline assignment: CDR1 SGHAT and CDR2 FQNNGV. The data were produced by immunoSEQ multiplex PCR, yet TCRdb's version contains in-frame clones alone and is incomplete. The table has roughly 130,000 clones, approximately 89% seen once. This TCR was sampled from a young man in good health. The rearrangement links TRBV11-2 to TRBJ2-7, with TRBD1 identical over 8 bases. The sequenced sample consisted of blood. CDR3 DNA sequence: TGTGCCAGCACCCCCGGGCAGGGGGCGGGCGAGCAGTACTTC. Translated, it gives CASTPGQGAGEQYF.